This entry describes one T cell receptor (beta chain). Its antigen specificity is not known. The input lacks base qualities; no much larger clone sits a single base away. The sample is drawn from a study of T cells in Graves' hyperthyroidism and ophthalmopathy (dated by TCRdb to 2018 to 2020). For the study in its entirety: Peripheral blood was collected at initial diagnosis, before any treatment. A discovery cohort of around 98 patients, roughly 40 with Graves' ophthalmopathy and approximately 57 with stable Graves' hyperthyroidism, was used to find distinguishing TCR V-J signatures. Prospective prediction of ophthalmopathy was tested in an independent validation cohort consisting of some 18 hyperthyroidism patients and more than 15 patients who later progressed to ophthalmopathy. For training and testing, the 100 or so patients in the discovery cohort were randomly divided in a 7:3 ratio. In more than 5 Graves' hyperthyroidism patients, the study also compared T-cell repertoires from thyroid tissue with T-cell repertoires from blood. Following sampling, methimazole starting at 30 mg daily was given to hyperthyroidism patients, and high-dose intravenous methylprednisolone was given to ophthalmopathy patients. The paper describes TCR Vbeta CDR3 sequencing of around 130 peripheral blood samples, made up of 43 ophthalmopathy patients, roughly 80 hyperthyroidism patients and 17 progressor patients.

Amplification of TCR beta CDR3 regions was carried out from RNA transcripts. The TCR CDR3 was subjected to a first round of RT-PCR using the HTBI primer set and the Qiagen OneStep RT-PCR kit. Libraries were constructed in a second round of multiplex PCR, after which size selection and purification were carried out. Sequencing of the libraries was done on an Illumina HiSeq2000 using paired-end 100 bp reads. In the authors' own workflow: SOAPnuke was used to process the raw data, throwing out any read that contained adapters or uncalled bases, had a mean Phred below 15, or lacked an exact constant-primer or identifier match. COPE v1.2.5 was used to merge high-quality paired reads, and clonotypes were defined as unique nucleotide sequences. MiTCR v1.1 was used to align clonotypes to the IMGT TRBV, TRBD and TRBJ reference segments. Analysis was restricted to V-J combinations with a frequency above 0.0001, which covered about 99% of repertoires. A TCS score was defined as the ratio between F50 (clonal expansion) and ExV (chaos), using BLOSUM62-based TCRdist between CDR3 peptides within each V-J. Welch's t-statistics and random forest reduced 500 to 650 V-J features to 13, which were used in a naive Bayes classifier (R e1071). In TCRdb, the public reads were trimmed at Q25 with fastp and aligned with MiXCR, with productive beta chains retained. Records with the same CDR3 protein are collapsed into one entry carrying the most frequent genes and DNA. The V and J calls were not made by the authors but by TCRdb's processing. This sample is represented by approximately 600,000 distinct CDR3 sequences; under 25% of them were singletons. 30% to 40% of the sample goes to the ten largest clones.

Taken from cysteine to phenylalanine, the CDR3 has 13 residues. CDR3 DNA is the only sequence kept; it has 39 bases, read in frame from the first base. Trimming removed 8 bases from V and 6 bases from J, leaving 16 bases between the germline ends. From a lookup of the germline V gene, CDR1 and CDR2 are SQVTM and ANQGSEA. Ophthalmopathy patients had moderately to severely active disease, Clinical Activity Score of at least 3, NOSPECS grade of at least 4, and duration under 3 months. The study excluded patients with uncontrolled infections, other autoimmune diseases, pregnancy or lactation. Diagnoses were established on the basis of clinical symptoms, serum thyroxine and TRAb, thyroid ultrasound, and orbital computed tomography. PBMCs were isolated from more than 9 ml of fresh peripheral blood by Ficoll-Paque density gradient centrifugation. Total RNA was extracted with Trizol reagent, and quality was checked on an Agilent 2100 Bioanalyzer.

Summary of the overall study and its limitations: Sample size was not statistically predetermined, and blinding of investigators to group allocation was not performed. In cross-validation, a model built on a 13 V-J signature told ophthalmopathy apart from stable hyperthyroidism with 85% to 90% sensitivity and approximately 81% specificity, and in testing the same model reached 80%/75%. Blood samples also contained most of the expanded thyroid clonotypes (frequency above 0.001), which suggests that blood repertoires may reflect thyroid immune responses. During validation, the model predicted progression to ophthalmopathy a median of approximately 6 months ahead of onset, with approximately 70% sensitivity and 72.22% specificity.

The V and J genes are TRBV29-1 and TRBJ2-2, with TRBD1 tentatively as D gene (6 bases match). Sequencing input: blood. The clonotype comes from a man aged 25-45 years with Graves' ophthalmopathy. The sequenced DNA: TGCAGCTGCACAGGGTTGCAGGCCGGGGAGCTGTTTTTT. Its translation is CSCTGLQAGELFF.